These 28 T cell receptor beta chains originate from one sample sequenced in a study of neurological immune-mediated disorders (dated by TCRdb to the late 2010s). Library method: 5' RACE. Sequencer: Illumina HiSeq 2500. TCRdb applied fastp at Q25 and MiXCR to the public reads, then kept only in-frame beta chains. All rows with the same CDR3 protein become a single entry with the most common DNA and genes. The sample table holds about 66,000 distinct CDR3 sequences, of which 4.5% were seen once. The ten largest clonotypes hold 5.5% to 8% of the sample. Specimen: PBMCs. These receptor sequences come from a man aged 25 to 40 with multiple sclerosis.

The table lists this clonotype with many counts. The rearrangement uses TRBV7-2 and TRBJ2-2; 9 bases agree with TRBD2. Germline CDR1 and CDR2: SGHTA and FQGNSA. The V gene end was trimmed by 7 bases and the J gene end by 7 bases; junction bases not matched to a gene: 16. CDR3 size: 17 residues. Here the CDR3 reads CASTPGGGGGAHGELFF. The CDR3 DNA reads TGTGCCAGCACCCCCGGGGGGGGCGGGGGGGCCCACGGGGAGCTGTTTTTT.

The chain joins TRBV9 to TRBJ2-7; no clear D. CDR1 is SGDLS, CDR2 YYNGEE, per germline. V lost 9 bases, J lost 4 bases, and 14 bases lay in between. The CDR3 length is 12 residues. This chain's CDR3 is CATRYRVYEQYV. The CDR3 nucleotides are TGTGCCACCCGTTATCGAGTTTACGAGCAGTACGTC.

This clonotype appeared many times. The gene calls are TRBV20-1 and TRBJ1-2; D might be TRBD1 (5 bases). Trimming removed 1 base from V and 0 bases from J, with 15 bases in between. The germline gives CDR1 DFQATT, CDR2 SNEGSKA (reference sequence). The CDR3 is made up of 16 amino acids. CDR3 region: CSARGSRDSSNYGYTF. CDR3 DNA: TGCAGTGCTAGAGGATCAAGGGACTCCTCTAACTATGGCTACACCTTC.

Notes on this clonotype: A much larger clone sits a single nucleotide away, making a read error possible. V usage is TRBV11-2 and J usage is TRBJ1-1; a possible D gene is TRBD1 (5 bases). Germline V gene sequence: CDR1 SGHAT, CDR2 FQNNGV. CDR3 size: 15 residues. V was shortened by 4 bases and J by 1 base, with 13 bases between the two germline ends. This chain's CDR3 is CASSSMGGENTEAFF. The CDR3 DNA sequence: TGTGCCAGCAGCTCTATGGGGGGGGAGAACACTGAAGCTTTCTTT.

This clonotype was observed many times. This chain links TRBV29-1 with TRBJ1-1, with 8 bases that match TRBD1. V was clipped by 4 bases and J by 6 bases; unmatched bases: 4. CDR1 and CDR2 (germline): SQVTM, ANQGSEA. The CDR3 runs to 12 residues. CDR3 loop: CSVGWGQAEAFF. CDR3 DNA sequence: TGCAGCGTTGGATGGGGACAGGCTGAAGCTTTCTTT.

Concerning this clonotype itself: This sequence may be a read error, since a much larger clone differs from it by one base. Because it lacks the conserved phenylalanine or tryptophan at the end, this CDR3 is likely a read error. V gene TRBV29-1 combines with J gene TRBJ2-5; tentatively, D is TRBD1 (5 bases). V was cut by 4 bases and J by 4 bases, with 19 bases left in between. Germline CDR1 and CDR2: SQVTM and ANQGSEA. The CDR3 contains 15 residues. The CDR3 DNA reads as TGCAGCGTTGCGCCTCTTACAGGTCCGGGAGAGACCCAGTACCTC. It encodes CSVAPLTGPGETQYL.

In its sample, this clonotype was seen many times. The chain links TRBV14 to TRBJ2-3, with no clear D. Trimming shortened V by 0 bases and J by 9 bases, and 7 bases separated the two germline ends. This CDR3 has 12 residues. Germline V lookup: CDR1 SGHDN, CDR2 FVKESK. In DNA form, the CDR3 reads TGTGCCAGCAGCCAAGATGTCACGACGCAGTATTTT. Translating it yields CASSQDVTTQYF.

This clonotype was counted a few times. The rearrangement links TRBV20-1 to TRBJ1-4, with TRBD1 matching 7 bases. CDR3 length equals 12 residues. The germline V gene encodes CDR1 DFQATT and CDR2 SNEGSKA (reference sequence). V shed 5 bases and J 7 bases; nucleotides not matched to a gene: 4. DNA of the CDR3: TGCAGTGCTGGGACAGATAGTGAAAAACTGTTTTTT. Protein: CSAGTDSEKLFF.

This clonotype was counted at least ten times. CDR3 sequence (DNA): TGTGCCAGCAGGGGCAGCCGGGGGTACAATGAGCAGTTCTTC. Translation: CASRGSRGYNEQFF. The chain joins TRBV2 to TRBJ2-1, with D possibly TRBD2 on 6 matching bases. The CDR3 runs 14 residues. Trimming removed 6 bases from V and 4 bases from J, with 13 bases in between. The V gene's germline CDR1 is SNHLY and CDR2 FYNNEI.

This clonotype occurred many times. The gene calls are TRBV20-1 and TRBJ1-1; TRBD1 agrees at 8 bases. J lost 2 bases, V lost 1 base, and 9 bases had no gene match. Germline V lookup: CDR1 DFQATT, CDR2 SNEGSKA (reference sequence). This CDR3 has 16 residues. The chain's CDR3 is CSARVDRGRENTEAFF. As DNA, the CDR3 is TGCAGTGCTAGAGTTGACAGGGGACGTGAAAACACTGAAGCTTTCTTT.

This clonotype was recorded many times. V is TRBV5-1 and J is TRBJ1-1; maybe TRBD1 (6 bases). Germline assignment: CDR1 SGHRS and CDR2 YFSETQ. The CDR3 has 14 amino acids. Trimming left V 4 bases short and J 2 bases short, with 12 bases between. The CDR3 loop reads CASSASRGNTEAFF. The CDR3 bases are TGCGCCAGCAGCGCCTCCAGGGGCAACACTGAAGCTTTCTTT. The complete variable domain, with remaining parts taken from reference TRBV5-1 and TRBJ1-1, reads KAGVTQTPRYLIKTRGQQVTLSCSPISGHRSVSWYQQTPGQGLQFLFEYFSETQRNKGNFPGRFSGRQFSNSRSEMNVSTLELGDSALYLCASSASRGNTEAFFGQGTRLTVV.

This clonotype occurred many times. CDR3 in amino acids: CASSPTLEGFKDEQYF. The DNA of the CDR3 is TGTGCCAGCAGCCCTACGTTGGAGGGGTTCAAGGACGAGCAGTACTTC. This sequence joins TRBV7-9 and TRBJ2-7, with D possibly matching TRBD2 (6 bases). Trimming removed 5 bases at V and 5 bases at J, with 22 bases between. The germline CDR1 and CDR2 sequences are SEHNR and FQNEAQ (reference sequence). CDR3 size: 16 residues.

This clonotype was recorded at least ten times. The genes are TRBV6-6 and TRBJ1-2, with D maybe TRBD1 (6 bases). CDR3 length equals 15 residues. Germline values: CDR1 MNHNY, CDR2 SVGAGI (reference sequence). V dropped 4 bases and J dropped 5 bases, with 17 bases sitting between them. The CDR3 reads CASSSSGAAEYGYTF. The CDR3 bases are TGTGCCAGCAGTTCATCAGGGGCCGCGGAGTATGGCTACACCTTC.

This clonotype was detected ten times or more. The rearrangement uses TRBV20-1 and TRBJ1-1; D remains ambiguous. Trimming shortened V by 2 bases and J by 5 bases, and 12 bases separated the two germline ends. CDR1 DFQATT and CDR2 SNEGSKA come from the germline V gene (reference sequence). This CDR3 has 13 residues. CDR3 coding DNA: TGCAGTGCTAGAAGACGCGGGAGGACTGAAGCTTTCTTT. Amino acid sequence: CSARRRGRTEAFF.

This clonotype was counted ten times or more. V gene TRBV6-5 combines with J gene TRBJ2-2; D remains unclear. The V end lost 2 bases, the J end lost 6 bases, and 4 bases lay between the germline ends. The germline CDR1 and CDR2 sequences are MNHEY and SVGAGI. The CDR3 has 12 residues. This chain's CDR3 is CASSYMSGELFF. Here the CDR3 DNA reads TGTGCCAGCAGTTACATGTCCGGGGAGCTGTTTTTT.

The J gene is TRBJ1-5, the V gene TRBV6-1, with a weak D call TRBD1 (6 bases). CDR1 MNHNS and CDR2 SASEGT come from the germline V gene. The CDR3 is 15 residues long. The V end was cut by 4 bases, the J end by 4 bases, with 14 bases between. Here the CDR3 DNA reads TGTGCCAGCAGTGTTCAGGACAGAGGGAATCAGCCCCAGCATTTT. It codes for CASSVQDRGNQPQHF.

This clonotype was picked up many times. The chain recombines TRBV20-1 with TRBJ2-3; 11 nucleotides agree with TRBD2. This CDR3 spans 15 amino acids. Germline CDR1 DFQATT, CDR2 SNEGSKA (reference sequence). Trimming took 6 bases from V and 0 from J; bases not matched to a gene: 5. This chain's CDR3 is CSAALAGGSTDTQYF. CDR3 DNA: TGCAGTGCAGCCCTAGCGGGGGGTAGCACAGATACGCAGTATTTT.

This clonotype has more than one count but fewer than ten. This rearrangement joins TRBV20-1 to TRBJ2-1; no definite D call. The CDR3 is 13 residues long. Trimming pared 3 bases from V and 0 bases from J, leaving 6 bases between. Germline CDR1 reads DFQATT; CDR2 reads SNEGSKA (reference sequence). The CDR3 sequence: CSARSDSYNEQFF. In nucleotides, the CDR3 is TGCAGTGCTAGGTCTGACTCCTACAATGAGCAGTTCTTC.

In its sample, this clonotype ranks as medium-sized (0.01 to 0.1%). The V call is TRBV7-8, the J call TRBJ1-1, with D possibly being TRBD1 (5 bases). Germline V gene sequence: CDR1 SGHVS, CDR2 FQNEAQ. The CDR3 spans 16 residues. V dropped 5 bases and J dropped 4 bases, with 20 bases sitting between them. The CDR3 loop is CASSPQLRGTITEAFF. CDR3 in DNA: TGTGCCAGCAGCCCCCAATTGCGAGGGACCATCACTGAAGCTTTCTTT.

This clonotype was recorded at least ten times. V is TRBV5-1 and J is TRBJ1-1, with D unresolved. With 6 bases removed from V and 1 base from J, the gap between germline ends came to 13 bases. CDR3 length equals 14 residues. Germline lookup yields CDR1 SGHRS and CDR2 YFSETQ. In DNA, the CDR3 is TGCGCCAGCAAGGAGACCGGGCCGAACACTGAAGCTTTCTTT. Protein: CASKETGPNTEAFF.

The CDR3: CASSEAEINTEAFF. In DNA form, the CDR3 reads TGCGCCAGCAGTGAGGCAGAGATAAACACTGAAGCTTTCTTT. J is TRBJ1-1 and V is TRBV10-2; D is undetermined. CDR3 length: 14 residues. Germline values: CDR1 WSHSY, CDR2 SAAADI. Trimming pared 2 bases from V and 2 bases from J, leaving 9 bases between.

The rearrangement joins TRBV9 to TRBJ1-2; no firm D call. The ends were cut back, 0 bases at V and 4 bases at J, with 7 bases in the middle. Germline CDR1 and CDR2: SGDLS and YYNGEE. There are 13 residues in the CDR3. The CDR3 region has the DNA TGTGCCAGCAGCGTAGAGGCAGGCTATGGCTACACCTTC. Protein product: CASSVEAGYGYTF. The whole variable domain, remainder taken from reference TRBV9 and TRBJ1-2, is DSGVTQTPKHLITATGQRVTLRCSPRSGDLSVYWYQQSLDQGLQFLIQYYNGEERAKGNILERFSAQQFPDLHSELNLSSLELGDSALYFCASSVEAGYGYTFGSGTRLTVV.

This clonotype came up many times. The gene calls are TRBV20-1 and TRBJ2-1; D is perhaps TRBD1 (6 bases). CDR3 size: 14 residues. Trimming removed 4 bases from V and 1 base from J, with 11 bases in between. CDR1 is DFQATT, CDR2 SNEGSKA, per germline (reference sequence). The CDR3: CSAKAGVSYNEQFF. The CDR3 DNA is TGCAGTGCTAAGGCAGGGGTGTCCTACAATGAGCAGTTCTTC.

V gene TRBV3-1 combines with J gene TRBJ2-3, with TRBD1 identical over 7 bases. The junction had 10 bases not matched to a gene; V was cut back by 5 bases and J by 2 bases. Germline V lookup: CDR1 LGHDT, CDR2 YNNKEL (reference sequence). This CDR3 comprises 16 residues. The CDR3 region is CASSYLLGTATDTQYF. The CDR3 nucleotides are TGTGCCAGCAGCTATCTCCTGGGGACAGCCACAGATACGCAGTATTTT.

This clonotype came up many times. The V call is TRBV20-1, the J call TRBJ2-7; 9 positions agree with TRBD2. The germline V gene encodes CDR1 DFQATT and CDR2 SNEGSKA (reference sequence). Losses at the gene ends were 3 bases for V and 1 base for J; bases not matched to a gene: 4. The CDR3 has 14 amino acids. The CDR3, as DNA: TGCAGTGCTAGTCCCCTAGCGGGGTCCTACGAGCAGTACTTC. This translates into CSASPLAGSYEQYF.

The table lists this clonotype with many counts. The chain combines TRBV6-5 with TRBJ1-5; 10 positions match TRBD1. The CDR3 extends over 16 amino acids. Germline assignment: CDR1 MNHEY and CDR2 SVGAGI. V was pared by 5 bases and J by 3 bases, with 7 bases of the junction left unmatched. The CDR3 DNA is TGTGCCAGCAGTCAAAGGACAGGGGGGACCAATCAGCCCCAGCATTTT. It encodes CASSQRTGGTNQPQHF.

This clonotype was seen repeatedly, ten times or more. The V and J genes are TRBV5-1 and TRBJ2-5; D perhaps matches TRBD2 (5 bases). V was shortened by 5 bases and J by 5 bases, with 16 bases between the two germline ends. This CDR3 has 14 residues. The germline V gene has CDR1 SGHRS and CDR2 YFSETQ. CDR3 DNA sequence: TGCGCCAGCAGTTTCCGAATCCCGGGGGAGACCCAGTACTTC. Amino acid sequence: CASSFRIPGETQYF.

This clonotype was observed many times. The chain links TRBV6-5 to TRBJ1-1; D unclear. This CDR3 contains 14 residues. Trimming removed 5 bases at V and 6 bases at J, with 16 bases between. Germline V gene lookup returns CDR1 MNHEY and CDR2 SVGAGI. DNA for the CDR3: TGTGCCAGCAGTAAGACAAGCTCGAGATCTGAAGCTTTCTTT. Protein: CASSKTSSRSEAFF.